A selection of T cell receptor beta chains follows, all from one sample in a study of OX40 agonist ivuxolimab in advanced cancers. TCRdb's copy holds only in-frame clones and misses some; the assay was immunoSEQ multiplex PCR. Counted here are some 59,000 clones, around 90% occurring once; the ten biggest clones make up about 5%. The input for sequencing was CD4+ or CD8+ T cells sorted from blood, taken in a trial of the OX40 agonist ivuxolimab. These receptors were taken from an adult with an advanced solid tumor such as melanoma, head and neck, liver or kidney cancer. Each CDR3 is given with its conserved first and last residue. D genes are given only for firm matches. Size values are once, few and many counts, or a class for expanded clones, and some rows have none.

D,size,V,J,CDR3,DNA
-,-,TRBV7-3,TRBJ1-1,CASSLLWNTEAFF,TGTGCCAGCAGCTTACTTTGGAACACTGAAGCTTTCTTT
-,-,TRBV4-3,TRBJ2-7,CASSQERRYEQYF,TGCGCCAGCAGCCAAGAACGACGCTACGAGCAGTACTTC
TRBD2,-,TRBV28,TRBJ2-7,CASSLLTSGAYEQYF,TGTGCCAGCAGTTTATTAACTAGCGGCGCCTACGAGCAGTACTTC
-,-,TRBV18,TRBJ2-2,CASSPTTGELFF,TGTGCCAGCTCACCAACAACCGGGGAGCTGTTTTTT
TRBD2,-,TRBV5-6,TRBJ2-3,CASSPLAGGLLSTDTQYF,TGTGCCAGCAGCCCGCTAGCGGGAGGGCTCTTAAGCACAGATACGCAGTATTTT
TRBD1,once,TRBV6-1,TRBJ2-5,CASSLMGQPDPLDF,TGTGCCAGCAGTCTTATGGGACAGCCGGACCCCTTGGACTTC
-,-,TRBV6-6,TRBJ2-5,CASSYSQEDQETQYF,TGTGCCAGCAGTTACTCTCAGGAAGACCAAGAGACCCAGTACTTC
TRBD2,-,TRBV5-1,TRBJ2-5,CASSEGTSGRFETQYF,TGCGCCAGCAGCGAAGGGACTAGCGGGAGATTTGAGACCCAGTACTTC
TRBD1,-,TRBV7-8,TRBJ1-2,CASSATGVVGYTF,TGTGCCAGCAGCGCTACAGGGGTGGTGGGCTACACCTTC
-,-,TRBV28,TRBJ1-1,CASSPGYTEAFF,TGTGCCAGCAGCCCGGGGTACACTGAAGCTTTCTTT
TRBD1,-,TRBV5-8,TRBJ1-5,CASSFRGQYVQPQHF,TGTGCCAGCAGCTTCCGGGGACAGTATGTTCAGCCCCAGCATTTT
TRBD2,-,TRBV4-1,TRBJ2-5,CASSQGLAETQYF,TGCGCCAGCAGCCAAGGACTAGCGGAGACCCAGTACTTC
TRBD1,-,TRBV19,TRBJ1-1,CASTHTGGGGTEAFF,TGTGCCAGTACCCATACAGGGGGCGGTGGCACTGAAGCTTTCTTT
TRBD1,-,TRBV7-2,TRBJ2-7,CASSSGTGSYEQYF,TGTGCCAGCAGCTCCGGGACAGGCTCCTACGAGCAGTACTTC
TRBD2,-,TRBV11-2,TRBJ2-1,CASSASGSPYNEQFF,TGTGCCAGCAGCGCCAGCGGGAGTCCCTACAATGAGCAGTTCTTC
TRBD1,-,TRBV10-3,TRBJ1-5,CAISEGTGVSNQPQHF,TGTGCCATCAGTGAGGGGACAGGGGTAAGCAATCAGCCCCAGCATTTT
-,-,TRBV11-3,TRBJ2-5,CASSLVGQETQYF,TGTGCCAGCAGCTTAGTTGGGCAAGAGACCCAGTACTTC
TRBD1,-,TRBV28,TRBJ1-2,CASSSTGGERNYGYTF,TGTGCCAGCAGTAGCACAGGGGGCGAAAGGAACTATGGCTACACCTTC
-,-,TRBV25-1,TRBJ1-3,CASSEGRGFSGNTIYF,TGTGCCAGCAGTGAGGGGCGCGGATTCTCTGGAAACACCATATATTTT
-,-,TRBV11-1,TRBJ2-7,CASSLVQGGHEQYF,TGTGCCAGCAGCTTAGTTCAGGGCGGCCACGAGCAGTACTTC
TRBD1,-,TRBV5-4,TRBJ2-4,CASKTRGVDRVYF,TGTGCCAGCAAAACCAGGGGGGTGGACAGGGTATACTTC
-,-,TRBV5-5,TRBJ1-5,CASSWDSNQPQHF,TGTGCCAGCAGTTGGGACAGCAATCAGCCCCAGCATTTT
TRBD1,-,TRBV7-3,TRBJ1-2,CASKGAGDYGYTF,TGTGCCAGCAAGGGGGCAGGGGACTATGGCTACACCTTC
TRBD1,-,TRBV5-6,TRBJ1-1,CASSDEGQGGTEAFF,TGTGCCAGCAGCGACGAGGGACAGGGGGGCACTGAAGCTTTCTTT
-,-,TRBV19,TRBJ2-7,CASSIRKTNYEQYF,TGTGCCAGTAGTATACGGAAGACTAACTACGAGCAGTACTTC
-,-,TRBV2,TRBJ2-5,CASTSGRGETQYF,TGTGCCAGCACTTCAGGCCGAGGGGAGACCCAGTACTTC
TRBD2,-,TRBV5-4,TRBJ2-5,CASSLAGGRWETQYF,TGTGCCAGCAGCTTGGCCGGCGGGAGGTGGGAGACCCAGTACTTC
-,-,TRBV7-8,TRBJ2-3,CASSPLGWGAGTDTQYF,TGTGCCAGCAGCCCGCTTGGATGGGGGGCTGGCACAGATACGCAGTATTTT
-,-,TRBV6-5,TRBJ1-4,CASSYSGTTNEKLFF,TGTGCCAGCAGTTACTCTGGGACAACTAATGAAAAACTGTTTTTT
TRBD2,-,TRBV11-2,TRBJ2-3,CASTPSGRTDTQYF,TGTGCCAGCACCCCTAGCGGGAGGACAGATACGCAGTATTTT
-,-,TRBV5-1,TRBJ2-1,CASSYGGAEQFF,TGCGCCAGCAGCTATGGAGGGGCTGAGCAGTTCTTC
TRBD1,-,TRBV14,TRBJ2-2,CASSSGQGAAGELFF,TGTGCCAGCAGCTCAGGACAGGGGGCGGCCGGGGAGCTGTTTTTT
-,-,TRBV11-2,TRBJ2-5,CASSFTRNEETQYF,TGTGCCAGCAGCTTCACAAGGAACGAAGAGACCCAGTACTTC
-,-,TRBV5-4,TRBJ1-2,CASSLAYGRGGYTF,TGTGCCAGCAGCTTGGCGTACGGTCGGGGTGGCTACACCTTC
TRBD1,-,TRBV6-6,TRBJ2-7,CASSRTGGDYEQYF,TGTGCCAGCAGCCGGACAGGGGGCGATTACGAGCAGTACTTC
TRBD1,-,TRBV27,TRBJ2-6,CASSLRGQGGLGGANVLTF,TGTGCCAGCAGTCTAAGGGGACAGGGGGGTTTGGGGGGGGCCAACGTCCTGACTTTC
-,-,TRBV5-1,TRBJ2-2,CASAGDEGQNTGELFF,TGCGCCAGCGCTGGTGATGAGGGACAGAACACCGGGGAGCTGTTTTTT
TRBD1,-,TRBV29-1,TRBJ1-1,CSVGQGLGTEAFF,TGCAGCGTCGGACAGGGTTTGGGCACTGAAGCTTTCTTT
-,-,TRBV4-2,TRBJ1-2,CASSHDKDYGYTF,TGTGCCAGCAGCCATGACAAAGACTATGGCTACACCTTC
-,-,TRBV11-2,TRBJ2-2,CASRRGGAFTGELFF,TGTGCCAGCAGACGTGGGGGAGCGTTCACCGGGGAGCTGTTTTTT
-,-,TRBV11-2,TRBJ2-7,CASSLQLASYEQYF,TGTGCCAGCAGCTTACAACTAGCTTCCTACGAGCAGTACTTC
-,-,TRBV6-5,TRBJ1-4,CASSLSSQGEKLFF,TGTGCCAGCAGTCTGAGTAGTCAGGGAGAAAAACTGTTTTTT
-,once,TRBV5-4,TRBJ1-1,CASSPGRTANTEAFF,TGTGCCAGCAGCCCGGGACGGACGGCAAACACTGAAGCTTTCTTT
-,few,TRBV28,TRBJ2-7,CASTSPGLTYEQYF,TGTGCCAGCACCTCCCCGGGACTCACCTACGAGCAGTACTTC
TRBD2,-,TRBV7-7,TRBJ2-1,CASSFRWTSGRVSEFF,TGTGCTAGCAGTTTTAGGTGGACTAGCGGGAGGGTGAGTGAGTTCTTC
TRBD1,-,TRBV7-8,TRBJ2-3,CASSLAHRGTDTQYF,TGTGCCAGCAGCTTAGCGCACAGGGGGACAGATACGCAGTATTTT
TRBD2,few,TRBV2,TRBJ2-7,CASGTSLSYEQYF,TGTGCCAGTGGGACTAGCCTGTCCTACGAGCAGTACTTC
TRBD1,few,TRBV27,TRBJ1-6,CASSGTGPNSPLHF,TGTGCCAGCAGTGGGACAGGCCCTAATTCACCCCTCCACTTT
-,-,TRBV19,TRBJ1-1,CASSIGGARNTEAFF,TGTGCCAGTAGTATCGGGGGGGCTCGGAACACTGAAGCTTTCTTT
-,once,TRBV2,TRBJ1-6,CASSDGQFGSLHF,TGTGCCAGCAGTGATGGACAGTTTGGATCCCTCCACTTT
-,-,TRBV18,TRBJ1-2,CASSPTLANYGYTF,TGTGCCAGCTCACCAACGTTAGCTAACTATGGCTACACCTTC
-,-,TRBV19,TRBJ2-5,CASRRQGGETQYF,TGTGCCAGTCGAAGACAGGGAGGGGAGACCCAGTACTTC